This T cell receptor (beta chain) was observed in a study of neurological immune-mediated disorders. Study-wide results and limits: TCR-beta repertoires seemed private in all groups, with no expanded CDR3 amino acid sequences shared. The most TCR clonal expansion was seen in HTLV-1-associated myelopathy, whereas the least was seen in multiple sclerosis, below the level in healthy controls.

The cDNA was generated by 5'RACE with 10-nucleotide random UMIs. One entry per CDR3 protein results from TCRdb running MiXCR on the 5' RACE reads. The sample has under 60,000 distinct CDR3 sequences, roughly 24% seen once; the top ten hold around 25%. This clonotype was seen many times. The antigen is undetermined. This CDR3 contains 12 residues. Germline V gene data show CDR1 as DFQATT and CDR2 as SNEGSKA (reference sequence). J gave up 8 bases and V 6 bases, and 9 bases lay outside the gene matches. Unsorted libraries were derived from 2 million PBMCs stored at -80 C. Sequenced material: PBMCs. The chain recombines TRBV20-1 with TRBJ1-2; 7 positions agree with TRBD1. This TCR was recovered from a woman between 65 and 79 years old in good health. CDR3 residues: CSAEIQGSGYTF. CDR3 coding DNA: TGCAGTGCAGAAATACAGGGGAGCGGCTACACCTTC.